This TCR beta chain originates from a study of cytomegalovirus exposure and HLA in healthy donors listed by TCRdb under 2017. Background on the whole study: According to an earlier analysis of 550 to 700 of the donors, about 179 million T cells yielded 117 million unique TCR beta sequences and 276 Gb of sequence data. An early release covering just under 650 HLA-typed donors comprised 250 to 350 gigabases of sequencing data and some 79 million unique TCR sequences. The genetic ancestry cluster associated with self-reported Caucasian donors included 65% to 90% of the 350 to 500 genotyped donors. The study was designed to test whether signatures of past pathogen exposure could be identified by cataloging public T cell receptors. The study used immunosequencing to profile the T cell repertoires of about 670 subjects and linked those repertoires to cytomegalovirus serostatus. Along with the 666-subject first cohort, a separate validation cohort of some 130 different subjects was used. High-throughput TCR immunosequencing, statistical association of individual TCRs with disease status, and machine learning were combined to predict cytomegalovirus infection status. A later analysis re-analyzed previously published TCR beta repertoires from approximately 670 donors and added high-resolution HLA genotyping to study TCR occurrence patterns. The later analysis used no new phenotypic data to find candidate immune exposures, relying instead on TCR beta sequences and their occurrence across donors. In an earlier analysis of 500 to 650 of the donors, high-throughput TCR beta sequencing was used to judge whether each TCR beta V gene segment behaved as functional or pseudogenic. Donor age, sex, ethnicity and CMV serostatus were collected together with the repertoire data. A later genetic analysis took genome-wide SNP genotypes for 398 of the 666 donors and used that subset as a discovery cohort. Every discovery cohort repertoire had been produced on one sequencing platform. Both class I and class II loci were covered by HLA typing, at four-digit resolution. The number of donors typed differed by locus, with about 629-630 for A, B, C, DRB1 and DQB1, around 520 for DQA1, 600 to 610 for DPA1, and around 460 for DPB1. Several DR-DQ haplotypes were handled as single units for association and clustering, since linkage in the cohort was strong. Across approximately 400 genotyped donors of the cohort, an average of about 220,000 unique TCR beta nucleotide sequences per donor were sequenced, and approximately 17% of those sequences were non-productive.

The research as a whole found: According to a later analysis, parvovirus B19, influenza, CMV and Epstein-Barr virus appeared linked to several top co-occurrence clusters. In a later analysis, most CMV-associated TCR beta chains were found to appear HLA-restricted, with HLA associations seemingly driven largely by CMV exposure. An earlier analysis of some 560 of the donors showed that most TCR beta V segments appeared in productive rearrangements either about 87% or about 30% of the time, which broadly matched IMGT annotations. In a later analysis, HLA-associated TCR beta chains were found to be more clonally expanded and to have lower generation probabilities than equally common non-associated chains. A few of the identified cytomegalovirus-associated TCR beta chains were confirmed in vitro to be specific for cytomegalovirus antigens. The authors suggested that the approach could potentially be generalized to other disease states and immunological phenotypes. Strong co-occurrence of HLA alleles, especially DR and DQ, made assigning TCR associations to individual alleles difficult. The classifier was reported to diagnose cytomegalovirus status with high specificity and sensitivity in both the original and validation cohorts. In this cohort, only TCR beta chains were sequenced, and detectable features were limited by the absence of alpha or paired-chain data. Because HLA typing was missing for some donors at each locus, association tests included only the typed subset. In a later genetic analysis, fewer N-insertions in productive TCRs were reported among donors in an Asian-associated ancestry cluster than the approximately 670-donor mean. An association between a missense DCLRE1C variant and V-gene and J-gene trimming of TCR beta chains was found in a later genetic analysis and replicated in an independent cohort. A cluster of highly shared sequence variants was judged likely to represent a technical artifact of the sequencing pipeline. A later analysis found that TCR association rates varied across HLA loci, with DRB1 alleles showing the most associated TCRs and HLA-C alleles the fewest. Fewer than 20 rarely observed V segments, including chromosome 9 orphons, were excluded from the earlier analysis of almost 600 of the donors because counts were too low. A further reported finding was that TCR beta sequences accurately predicted the HLA-A and HLA-B alleles for most subjects in the first cohort. Roughly uniform sequencing depth across donors was assumed in presence/absence analyses, although this assumption may not hold. Specific HLA alleles were associated with 15,000 to 20,000 TCR beta sequences at a false discovery rate of 0.05 in a later analysis. The only immune exposure information available for the cohort was CMV serostatus. Linkage disequilibrium might explain the correlated functional status among segregating V segments, but an unknown experimental factor could not be ruled out. Most TCR sequences were seen in very few donors, while some public TCRs were found in many individuals. In the study, around 150 TCR beta chains were listed as associated with cytomegalovirus.

In total, roughly 670 healthy bone marrow donors made up the cohort. At the time of sampling, every cohort member was nominally healthy, though immune exposures that went unrecorded were likely present. The donor was CMV seropositive and was included in the group of 250 to 350 seropositive cohort members. Each donor provided a peripheral blood sample, and peripheral blood mononuclear cells were used for TCR beta sequencing. The Qiagen DNeasy Blood Extraction Kit was used to extract genomic DNA from the blood cell samples. To prepare the library, the immunoSEQ multiplex PCR assay was applied. For the multiplex PCR, a mixture combining 60 forward primers for TCR Vbeta segments and 13 reverse primers for TCR Jbeta segments was used. The CDR3 region of rearranged TCR beta genes was amplified from genomic DNA by a multiplex PCR assay. Amplified TCR beta libraries were sequenced as 87-base-pair reads on the Illumina HiSeq System. The study's processing was this. Across the roughly 640 repertoires, a later analysis counted 80 million or so unique TCR beta chains, around 11 million of which were shared by at least two donors. To remove PCR and sequencing errors, raw reads were error-corrected and collapsed into unique sequences using a nearest-neighbor algorithm that merged closely related sequences. CDR3 sequences were aligned to IMGT reference sequences to assign V, D and J gene segments. For a sequence to be retained, a match of at least six nucleotides was required to both a V gene segment and a J gene segment. A rearrangement was called productive if the CDR3 had no stop codons and remained in frame with V and J, and every other rearrangement was called non-productive. CDR3 was defined by IMGT convention, running from the second conserved V-encoded cysteine to the conserved J-encoded phenylalanine. In an earlier analysis of more than 550 of the donors, sequences lacking an unambiguous match to a single V gene segment were excluded. In an earlier analysis of about 590 of the donors, a V segment was called functional when productive rearrangements were above 56.7%, and segregating when the standard deviation between donors exceeded 5%. A statistical classification framework was developed to diagnose cytomegalovirus status using the catalog of TCR beta chain sequences. V and J gene assignment, in a later analysis, came from comparing TCR nucleotide sequences with IMGT/GENE-DB human TR gene sequences. A later analysis assigned CDR3 sequences and most-parsimonious VDJ recombination scenarios with the TCRdist pipeline. In a later analysis, every TCR beta chain was defined by the combination of its CDR3 amino acid sequence and its V-gene family, and reads without a unique V-gene family were dropped. In a later analysis, several hundred highly shared, low-generation-probability nucleotide sequences were removed to address suspected cross-contamination and a sequencing artifact. A later analysis calculated a clonal expansion index for each public chain from normalized within-repertoire ranks of inferred template counts. A later analysis computed generation probabilities with a VDJ recombination model fitted to out-of-frame rearrangements, and checked the results against IGoR. A later analysis scored TCR-TCR, TCR-HLA and TCR-CMV co-occurrence with hypergeometric tests, applying a repertoire-size bias correction to TCR pairs. A later analysis estimated false discovery rates by permuting HLA or CMV assignments 20 times. A later analysis grouped co-occurring TCRs with DBSCAN, adding TCRdist sequence similarity when clustering within HLA-allele-positive subsets. For co-occurrence clustering, repertoires with fewer than 30,000 or more than 120,000 public chains were excluded, along with several repertoires with anomalous nucleotide sharing. TCRdb took over this immuneACCESS table, retaining in-frame rearrangements with V and J assigned. Such tables are incomplete; in checked studies, under half of the missing clones stem from an unresolved V gene, and the remainder is unexplained. Clone size and V and J calls were adopted from that table, with D and trimming inferred from the DNA. The sample table shows fewer than 200,000 clones, and approximately 80% are seen once. Roughly 3.6% of the sample rests with the top ten.

As to this clone: The specificity of this receptor is unknown. Base qualities are missing; no much larger clone stands one base away.

Sequencing was performed on PBMCs. This sequence originates from a young man in good health and CMV-seropositive.

The DNA sequence follows: TGTGCCAGCAGCGTAGTGGGGACAGGGGCCTACAATGAGCAGTTCTTC. Protein translation: CASSVVGTGAYNEQFF. The sequence links TRBV9 to TRBJ2-1, and TRBD1 aligns with 10 junction nucleotides. V has 0 bases trimmed and J has 2 bases trimmed; junction bases matching no gene number 2. From cysteine to phenylalanine, the CDR3 is 16 amino acids long. Left in the record is the CDR3 DNA by itself, 48 bases read in frame from the first base. Reading the germline V gene gives CDR1 SGDLS and CDR2 YYNGEE.